Below, 22 T cell receptor beta chains from the same sample are listed, as sequenced in a study of cytomegalovirus exposure and HLA in healthy donors. PCR amplification relied on 60 Vbeta primers (plus 13 Jbeta primers). Clones were sequenced by immunoSEQ multiplex PCR, and TCRdb holds only the in-frame ones, with some missing. The profile shows about 190,000 clones, around 75% of them singletons. Sequencing used PBMCs. The receptors come from a woman in her twenties or thirties in good health and CMV-seropositive.

V gene TRBV6-5 combines with J gene TRBJ2-5, with D possibly matching TRBD2 (5 bases). Trimming took off 4 bases at V and 4 bases at J, with 13 bases between the two ends. Germline loops: CDR1 MNHEY, CDR2 SVGAGI. The CDR3 contains 14 residues. CDR3 bases: TGTGCCAGCAGTTTACCGGGGTTAGGAGAGACCCAGTACTTC. The encoded protein is CASSLPGLGETQYF.

This chain uses TRBV19 with TRBJ2-1, with D uncertain. Germline V gene data show CDR1 as LNHDA and CDR2 as SQIVND (reference sequence). Deletions cut 3 bases from V and 8 bases from J, with 11 bases between. This CDR3 region has 13 residues. The CDR3 sequence is CASSIRGFDEQFF. DNA of the CDR3: TGTGCCAGTAGTATCCGAGGCTTCGATGAGCAGTTCTTC.

This clone was counted only a few times. The V gene is TRBV5-5, the J gene TRBJ1-1; D gene uncertain. V was pared by 4 bases and J by 10 bases, with 20 bases between. This CDR3 contains 14 residues. Looked up from germline, CDR1 is SGHKS and CDR2 is YYEKEE (reference sequence). CDR3 in amino acids: CASSTTREGRAAFF. In DNA, the CDR3 is TGTGCCAGCAGCACAACGAGGGAAGGCCGGGCAGCTTTCTTT.

The gene calls are TRBV4-2 and TRBJ2-1, with no clear D. Trimming left V 0 bases short and J 0 bases short, with 18 bases between. The CDR3 runs to 19 residues. From germline, CDR1 is LGHNA and CDR2 YNFKEQ. CDR3 in DNA: TGTGCCAGCAGCCAAGATTTAGCCCAATATTCTAGCTCCTACAATGAGCAGTTCTTC. Translated, it gives CASSQDLAQYSSSYNEQFF.

V and J are TRBV28 and TRBJ2-2; 7 nucleotides align to TRBD1. This CDR3 is 18 amino acids long. V shed 1 base and J 1 base; nucleotides not matched to a gene: 9. From germline, CDR1 is MDHEN and CDR2 SYDVKM. The CDR3 DNA is TGTGCCAGCAGTTTATTCAGCTTGAGGACAGGGAACACCGGGGAGCTGTTTTTT. It is translated as CASSLFSLRTGNTGELFF.

V is TRBV5-1 and J is TRBJ2-5, with 10 bases that match TRBD1. Germline trimming cut 1 base from V and 1 base from J; bases unmatched to any gene: 1. This CDR3 contains 15 residues. Per the germline V gene, CDR1 is SGHRS and CDR2 is YFSETQ. The DNA for the CDR3 is TGCGCCAGCAGCTTGTGGACAGGGGGCCAAGAGACCCAGTACTTC. Its translation is CASSLWTGGQETQYF.

CDR3 protein: CASTLGTSGSTDTQYF. The CDR3 DNA sequence: TGTGCCAGCACATTGGGGACTAGCGGGAGTACAGATACGCAGTATTTT. The chain carries TRBV28 and TRBJ2-3, with 14 nucleotides matching TRBD2. The CDR3 sequence is 16 residues long. V gave up 7 bases and J gave up 3 bases; unmatched junction bases: 6. From germline, CDR1 is MDHEN and CDR2 SYDVKM.

The rearrangement links TRBV19 to TRBJ2-7, with TRBD1 identical over 10 bases. Germline assignment: CDR1 LNHDA and CDR2 SQIVND (reference sequence). This CDR3 is built from 15 residues. V was pared by 6 bases and J by 1 base, with 6 bases of the junction left unmatched. The CDR3 sequence: CASSWGTGESYEQYF. Here the CDR3 DNA reads TGTGCCAGTAGCTGGGGGACAGGGGAGTCCTACGAGCAGTACTTC. Filled out from reference TRBV19 and TRBJ2-7, the complete variable domain reads DGGITQSPKYLFRKEGQNVTLSCEQNLNHDAMYWYRQDPGQGLRLIYYSQIVNDFQKGDIAEGYSVSREKKESFPLTVTSAQKNPTAFYLCASSWGTGESYEQYFGPGTRLTVT.

The chain recombines TRBV7-9 with TRBJ1-1; 12 nucleotides match TRBD1. The J segment lost 0 bases and the V segment lost 5 bases, leaving 7 bases of the junction unmatched. The germline V gene encodes CDR1 SEHNR and CDR2 FQNEAQ (reference sequence). The CDR3 contains 17 residues. Written as DNA, the CDR3 is TGTGCCAGCAGCCGGGGACAGGGGGCCTACTTGAACACTGAAGCTTTCTTT. Translating gives CASSRGQGAYLNTEAFF.

The V and J genes are TRBV5-1 and TRBJ1-1; D not resolved. This CDR3 is built from 14 residues. Deletions cut 3 bases from V and 0 bases from J, with 9 bases between. CDR1 and CDR2 (germline): SGHRS, YFSETQ. The CDR3 reads CASSSGLVNTEAFF. The CDR3 nucleotides read TGCGCCAGCAGCTCCGGGTTGGTGAACACTGAAGCTTTCTTT.

In its sample, this clone was seen a few times. This chain connects TRBV9 to TRBJ2-1, with TRBD2 matching over 7 bases. The CDR3 has 14 residues. Trimming took 5 bases from V and 5 from J; bases not matched to a gene: 7. Per the germline V gene, CDR1 is SGDLS and CDR2 is YYNGEE. The CDR3 loop reads CASRGGEGHNEQFF. The DNA for the CDR3 is TGTGCCAGCAGGGGGGGGGAAGGTCACAATGAGCAGTTCTTC.

Notes on this clone: Sequence at one end of the junction differs from germline and may be a read error. The chain links TRBV7-9 to TRBJ2-7, with a possible D match to TRBD1 (5 bases). This CDR3 spans 12 amino acids. CDR1 is SEHNR and CDR2 is FQNEAQ in the germline V gene (reference sequence). CDR3 sequence: CSSSYQGNEQYF. The CDR3 coding sequence is TGTTCCAGCAGTTATCAGGGTAACGAGCAGTACTTC.

The rearrangement links TRBV28 to TRBJ1-1; D uncertain. This CDR3 region has 12 residues. The germline V gene has CDR1 MDHEN and CDR2 SYDVKM. The V and J ends lost 5 bases and 10 bases respectively, with 14 bases between them. The CDR3 spells CASSLQTGGAFF. As DNA, the CDR3 is TGTGCCAGCAGTCTTCAGACGGGTGGAGCTTTCTTT. The full variable domain, completed using reference TRBV28 and TRBJ1-1, is DVKVTQSSRYLVKRTGEKVFLECVQDMDHENMFWYRQDPGLGLRLIYFSYDVKMKEKGDIPEGYSVSREKKERFSLILESASTNQTSMYLCASSLQTGGAFFGQGTRLTVV.

In its sample, this clone was seen once. The chain combines TRBV11-2 with TRBJ1-1; no clear D gene. The ends were cut back, 0 bases at V and 5 bases at J, with 13 bases in the middle. This CDR3 is 15 amino acids long. Germline CDR1 is SGHAT and CDR2 is FQNNGV. CDR3 loop: CASSLERMGGTEAFF. CDR3 sequence (DNA): TGTGCCAGCAGCTTAGAACGGATGGGAGGGACTGAAGCTTTCTTT.

V usage is TRBV20-1 and J usage is TRBJ2-1; D remains unclear. The germline V gene encodes CDR1 DFQATT and CDR2 SNEGSKA (reference sequence). Trimming removed 0 bases at V and 7 bases at J, with 4 bases between. The CDR3 covers 11 residues. Here the CDR3 reads CSARDQNEQFF. The CDR3 DNA is TGCAGTGCTAGAGATCAAAATGAGCAGTTCTTC.

The V call is TRBV2, the J call TRBJ1-2, with D maybe TRBD1 (6 bases). The germline V gene has CDR1 SNHLY and CDR2 FYNNEI. V lost 8 bases to trimming and J lost 6 bases, with 19 bases between them. This CDR3 has 14 residues. CDR3: CASGPGQSAHGYTF. CDR3 DNA sequence: TGTGCCAGCGGTCCTGGACAGAGCGCTCATGGCTACACCTTC.

The chain combines TRBV15 with TRBJ2-4; D is possibly TRBD2 (5 bases). This CDR3 is 16 amino acids long. Germline V lookup: CDR1 LNHNV, CDR2 YYDKDF (reference sequence). V shed 0 bases and J shed 2 bases, with 11 bases lying between them. CDR3 sequence reads: CATSREGSATKNIQYF. The CDR3 nucleotides read TGTGCCACCAGCAGAGAAGGTAGCGCGACCAAAAACATTCAGTACTTC.

This rearrangement joins TRBV27 to TRBJ2-7; unclear D gene. The CDR3 is made up of 13 amino acids. Trimming removed 7 bases from V and 2 bases from J, with 12 bases in between. The germline gives CDR1 MNHEY, CDR2 SMNVEV (reference sequence). The CDR3 coding sequence is TGTGCCAGCACCCGAACACCGCCCTACGAGCAGTACTTC. Encoded protein: CASTRTPPYEQYF.

The chain employs TRBV27 and TRBJ2-7, with 8 nucleotides matching TRBD2. V dropped 8 bases and J dropped 0; count of bases not matched to a gene: 12. The CDR3 totals 16 residues. Germline V gene sequence: CDR1 MNHEY, CDR2 SMNVEV (reference sequence). CDR3 sequence reads: CASSGGGGRSSYEQYF. CDR3 nucleotides: TGTGCCAGCTCGGGGGGAGGCGGGAGGAGCTCCTACGAGCAGTACTTC.

The rearrangement joins TRBV2 to TRBJ2-3; 8 nucleotides match TRBD2. Germline V CDR1 and CDR2: SNHLY, FYNNEI. The CDR3 sequence is 17 residues long. Trimming removed 4 bases from V and 4 bases from J; junction bases left unmatched: 13. The CDR3 region is CASSGQIAGPPPDTQYF. The DNA of the CDR3 is TGTGCCAGCAGTGGGCAGATAGCGGGACCACCCCCAGATACGCAGTATTTT.

This clone has more than one count but fewer than ten. The same CDR3 is also encoded by other DNA sequences in this sample. This rearrangement joins TRBV5-6 to TRBJ1-2; the D gene is possibly TRBD1 (6 bases). CDR1 is SGHDT, CDR2 YYEEEE, per germline. V dropped 4 bases and J dropped 5 bases, with 9 bases sitting between them. This CDR3 has 12 amino acids. The CDR3 loop is CASSPGQYGYTF. In DNA, the CDR3 is TGTGCCAGCAGCCCTGGACAGTATGGCTACACCTTC. Based on the CDR3 plus reference TRBV5-6 and TRBJ1-2, the full variable domain is DAGVTQSPTHLIKTRGQQVTLRCSPKSGHDTVSWYQQALGQGPQFIFQYYEEEERQRGNFPDRFSGHQFPNYSSELNVNALLLGDSALYLCASSPGQYGYTFGSGTRLTVV.

V gene TRBV9 combines with J gene TRBJ1-1; 11 bases match TRBD1. Germline values: CDR1 SGDLS, CDR2 YYNGEE. This CDR3 is 14 amino acids long. Trimming cost V 7 bases and J 2 bases; bases outside gene matches: 4. CDR3 DNA sequence: TGTGCCAGCTCCCGGACAGGGGGCAACACTGAAGCTTTCTTT. This gives the protein CASSRTGGNTEAFF.